This T cell receptor (beta chain) emerged from a study of cytomegalovirus exposure and HLA in healthy donors (dated by TCRdb to 2017 to 2019). Regarding the research as a whole: An earlier analysis of roughly 570 of the donors reported about 300 Gb of sequence data and 90 million to 120 million unique TCR beta sequences obtained from roughly 170 million T cells. Among about 400 genotyped donors of the cohort, an average of approximately 220,000 unique TCR beta nucleotide sequences was sequenced per donor, of which roughly 17% were non-productive. To predict cytomegalovirus infection status, the study combined high-throughput TCR immunosequencing, statistical association of individual TCRs with disease status, and machine learning. Every repertoire in the discovery cohort had been generated on one and the same sequencing platform. The study profiled the T cell repertoires of hundreds of subjects by immunosequencing and related them to cytomegalovirus serostatus. Typing coverage varied by locus: roughly 620-640 donors for A, B, C, DRB1 and DQB1; approximately 500 for DQA1; about 600 for DPA1; approximately 490 for DPB1. Four or five DR-DQ haplotypes were handled as single units for association and clustering because linkage in the cohort was strong. Both class I and class II loci were covered by HLA typing, at four-digit resolution. Donor age, sex, ethnicity and CMV serostatus were compiled together with the repertoire data. Rather than using new phenotypic data, the later analysis identified candidate immune exposures from TCR beta sequences and from how often those sequences occurred across donors. An early release covering roughly 600 HLA-typed donors comprised approximately 300 gigabases of sequencing data and around 80 million unique TCR sequences. The genetic ancestry cluster associated with self-reported Caucasian donors included 81% of the roughly 360 genotyped donors. Besides the first cohort of more than 650 subjects, a separate validation cohort made up of roughly 130 different subjects was used. The study was designed to test whether signatures of past pathogen exposure could be identified by cataloging public T cell receptors. An earlier analysis of around 540 of the donors applied high-throughput TCR beta sequencing to assess whether each TCR beta V gene segment acted as functional or pseudogenic. A later genetic analysis used genome-wide SNP genotypes for 398 of the 666 donors, treating that subset as a discovery cohort. A later analysis re-analyzed previously published TCR beta repertoires from about 730 donors and added high-resolution HLA genotyping to study TCR occurrence patterns. Overall study results and their limits: The earlier analysis of about 600 of the donors excluded 15 to 20 rarely observed V segments, including chromosome 9 orphons, because counts were too low. An earlier analysis of approximately 600 of the donors showed that most TCR beta V segments appeared in productive rearrangements either about 90% or about 30% of the time, which broadly matched IMGT annotations. In a later analysis, several top co-occurrence clusters were reported to appear linked to parvovirus B19, influenza, CMV and Epstein-Barr virus. The presence/absence analyses assumed that sequencing depth was roughly uniform across donors, and that assumption may not be true. In a later analysis, the rate of TCR association differed among HLA loci, with DRB1 alleles having the most associated TCRs and HLA-C alleles having the fewest. A later analysis found that most CMV-associated TCR beta chains appeared HLA-restricted, with HLA associations seemingly driven largely by CMV exposure. Assigning TCR associations to individual alleles was difficult when HLA alleles, especially DR and DQ, strongly co-occurred. Linkage disequilibrium might explain the correlated functional status among segregating V segments, but an unknown experimental factor could not be excluded. CMV serostatus was the only immune exposure information available for the cohort. In this cohort, only TCR beta chains were sequenced, and detectable features were limited by the absence of alpha or paired-chain data. In vitro tests confirmed that a few of the cytomegalovirus-associated TCR beta chains recognize cytomegalovirus antigens. Cytomegalovirus status was reported to be diagnosed by the classifier with high specificity and sensitivity in both the original and validation cohorts. A total of 150 to 200 TCR beta chains were listed by the study as associated with cytomegalovirus. A further reported finding was that TCR beta sequences accurately predicted the HLA-A and HLA-B alleles for most subjects in the first cohort. Most TCR sequences were observed very rarely across donors, whereas some public TCRs were present in many individuals. It was suggested by the authors that the approach could potentially be generalized to other disease states and immunological phenotypes. A later genetic analysis associated a missense DCLRE1C variant with V-gene and J-gene trimming of TCR beta chains, and an independent cohort replicated the association. HLA typing was unavailable for some donors at each locus, so association tests used only the typed subset. According to a later genetic analysis, donors in an Asian-associated ancestry cluster had fewer N-insertions in productive TCRs than the roughly 660-donor mean. A cluster of highly shared sequence variants was judged likely to represent a technical artifact of the sequencing pipeline. Specific HLA alleles were associated with 16,951 TCR beta sequences at a false discovery rate of 0.05 in a later analysis. In a later analysis, HLA-associated TCR beta chains showed more clonal expansion and lower generation probabilities than non-associated chains that were equally common. Some IMGT-functional V segments, including TRBV6-2 and TRBV6-3, could not be distinguished by the 87-base-pair reads and were therefore excluded.

V ends up 0 bases short and J 7 bases short, with an unmatched junction base count of 4. The germline V gene supplies CDR1 SGHRS and CDR2 YFSETQ. CDR3 length: 13 amino acids, cysteine to phenylalanine. The entry retains the CDR3 DNA only, 39 bases that are in frame from base 1. The receptor library was made with the immunoSEQ multiplex PCR assay. For the multiplex PCR, a mixture combining 60 forward primers for TCR Vbeta segments and 13 reverse primers for TCR Jbeta segments was used. The CDR3 region of rearranged TCR beta genes was amplified from genomic DNA by a multiplex PCR assay. The amplified TCR beta libraries were sequenced on the Illumina HiSeq System as 87-base-pair reads. Per the original workflow: A later analysis tallied 75 million to 95 million unique TCR beta chains across the 640 or so repertoires, and about 10 million of those chains were shared by two or more donors. Raw reads were error-corrected and collapsed into unique sequences by a nearest-neighbor algorithm in which closely related sequences were merged to remove PCR and sequencing errors. CDR3 sequences were aligned to IMGT reference sequences to assign V, D and J gene segments. For a sequence to be retained, at least a six-nucleotide match to both a V gene segment and a J gene segment was required. Rearrangements were called productive when the CDR3 lacked stop codons and stayed in frame with V and J; all others were non-productive. CDR3 was defined by IMGT convention, running from the second conserved V-encoded cysteine to the conserved J-encoded phenylalanine. The earlier analysis of some 550 of the donors excluded any sequence lacking an unambiguous match to a single V gene segment. An earlier analysis of several hundred of the donors called V segments functional above 56.7% productive rearrangements and segregating when the between-donor standard deviation exceeded 5%. To diagnose cytomegalovirus status from the catalog of TCR beta chain sequences, a statistical classification framework was built. A later analysis assigned V and J genes by comparing TCR nucleotide sequences with IMGT/GENE-DB human TR gene sequences. A later analysis assigned CDR3 sequences and most-parsimonious VDJ recombination scenarios with the TCRdist pipeline. A later analysis defined each TCR beta chain by its CDR3 amino acid sequence plus V-gene family, and excluded reads lacking a unique V-gene family. As a way to deal with suspected cross-contamination and a sequencing artifact, a later analysis dropped 450 to 600 nucleotide sequences that were highly shared and had low generation probability. A later analysis calculated a clonal expansion index for each public chain from normalized within-repertoire ranks of inferred template counts. In a later analysis, generation probabilities were computed with a VDJ recombination model fitted to out-of-frame rearrangements, and the resulting probabilities were checked against IGoR. Hypergeometric tests were used in a later analysis to score TCR-TCR, TCR-HLA and TCR-CMV co-occurrence, with a repertoire-size bias correction applied to the TCR pairs. False discovery rates were estimated in a later analysis by permuting HLA or CMV assignments 20 times. In a later analysis, co-occurring TCRs were grouped with DBSCAN, and TCRdist sequence similarity was added when clustering was performed within HLA-allele-positive subsets. Co-occurrence clustering excluded repertoires with fewer than 30,000 or more than 120,000 public chains, plus five with anomalous nucleotide sharing. TCRdb carries this immuneACCESS record with in-frame sequences only. Its versions omit some clonotypes, under half of them owing to an unresolved V gene in the studies checked, with the rest unexplained. V, J and clone size reflect that table, while D and trimming were determined from the DNA. This sample holds about 190,000 clones; around 82% were observed only once. About 1.7% of the sample goes to the ten largest clones.

Points on this clone: Its antigen has not been determined. Per-nucleotide qualities are absent, and no much larger clonotype sits a single base away.

The cohort comprised under 700 healthy bone marrow donors. At the time of sampling, all cohort members were nominally healthy, though unrecorded immune exposures were likely present. The donor was CMV seronegative and was included in the group of several hundred seronegative cohort members. Each donor provided a peripheral blood sample, and peripheral blood mononuclear cells were used for TCR beta sequencing. The Qiagen DNeasy Blood Extraction Kit was used to extract genomic DNA from the blood cell samples. The sequencing input was PBMCs. The chain is made from TRBV5-1 and TRBJ2-7; TRBD2 matches 7 bases in the middle. The receptor was isolated from a man between 18 and 35 years old in good health and CMV-seronegative. The CDR3 has the sequence CASSLGGGREQYF. At the DNA level, the sequence is TGCGCCAGCAGCTTGGGTGGCGGGAGAGAGCAGTACTTC.